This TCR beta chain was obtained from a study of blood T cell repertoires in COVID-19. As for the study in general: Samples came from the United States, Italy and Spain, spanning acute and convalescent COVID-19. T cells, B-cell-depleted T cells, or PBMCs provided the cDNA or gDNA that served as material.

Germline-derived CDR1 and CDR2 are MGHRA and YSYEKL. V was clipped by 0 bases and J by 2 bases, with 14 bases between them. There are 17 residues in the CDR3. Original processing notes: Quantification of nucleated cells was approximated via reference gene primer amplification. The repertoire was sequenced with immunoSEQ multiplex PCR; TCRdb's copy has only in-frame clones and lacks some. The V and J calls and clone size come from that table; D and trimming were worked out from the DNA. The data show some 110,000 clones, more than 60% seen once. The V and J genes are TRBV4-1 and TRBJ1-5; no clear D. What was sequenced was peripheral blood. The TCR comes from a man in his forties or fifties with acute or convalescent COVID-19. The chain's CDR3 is CASSQDGGLVGNQPQHF. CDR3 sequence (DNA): TGCGCCAGCAGCCAAGACGGAGGGCTGGTTGGCAATCAGCCCCAGCATTTT.